This T cell receptor beta chain was recovered during a study of T cells in women clearing cervical HPV infection. At the level of the study: Case blood was drawn when the lesion was first found; control blood after infection became undetectable.

Here immunoSEQ multiplex PCR was the method, and the copy in TCRdb shows in-frame clones only, minus some. Its table lists approximately 52,000 clones. Details on this clone: One end of the junction does not line up with germline, which may come from a read error. This specimen includes other DNA sequences encoding the same CDR3.

The TCR originated in a woman between 18 and 70 years old with a cervical HPV16 infection that either progressed to CIN3+ or cleared (not recorded which). Sequenced sample: blood buffy coat.

The CDR3 reads CASSEGHSSGANVLTF. CDR3 bases read: TGTGCCAGCAGCGAGGGACACAGCTCTGGGGCCAATGTC. The chain joins TRBV5-4 to TRBJ2-6; TRBD1 is a possible D gene (6 bases). The read is 3 residues too short to cover the CDR3 end, so that end is filled in from the germline J gene. Germline V lookup: CDR1 SGHNT, CDR2 YYREEE (reference sequence). This CDR3 has 16 amino acids.